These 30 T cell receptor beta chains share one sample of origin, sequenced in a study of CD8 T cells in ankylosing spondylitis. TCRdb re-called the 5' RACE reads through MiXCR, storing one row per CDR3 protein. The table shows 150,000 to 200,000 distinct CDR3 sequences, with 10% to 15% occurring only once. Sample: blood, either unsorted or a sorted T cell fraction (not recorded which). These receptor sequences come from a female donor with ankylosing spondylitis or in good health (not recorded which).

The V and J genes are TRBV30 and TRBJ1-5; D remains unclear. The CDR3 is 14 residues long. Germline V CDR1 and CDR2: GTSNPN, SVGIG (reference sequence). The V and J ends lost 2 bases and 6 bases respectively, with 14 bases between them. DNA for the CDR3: TGTGCCTGGAGTACCGGAACCCGGAGTCAGCCCCAGCATTTT. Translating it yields CAWSTGTRSQPQHF.

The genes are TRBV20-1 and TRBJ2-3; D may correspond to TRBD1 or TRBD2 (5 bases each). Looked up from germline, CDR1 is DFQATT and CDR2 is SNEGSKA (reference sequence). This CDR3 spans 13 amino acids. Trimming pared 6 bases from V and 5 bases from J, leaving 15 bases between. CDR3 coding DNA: TGCAGTGCGGACAAAGGGGCGGGAGATACGCAGTATTTT. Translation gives CSADKGAGDTQYF.

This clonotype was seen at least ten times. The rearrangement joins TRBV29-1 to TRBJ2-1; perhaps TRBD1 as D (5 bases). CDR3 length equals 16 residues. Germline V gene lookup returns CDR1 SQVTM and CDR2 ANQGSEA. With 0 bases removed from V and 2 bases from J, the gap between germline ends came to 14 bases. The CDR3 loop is CSVEDQGSNAYNEQFF. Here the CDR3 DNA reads TGCAGCGTTGAAGATCAGGGATCTAATGCCTACAATGAGCAGTTCTTC.

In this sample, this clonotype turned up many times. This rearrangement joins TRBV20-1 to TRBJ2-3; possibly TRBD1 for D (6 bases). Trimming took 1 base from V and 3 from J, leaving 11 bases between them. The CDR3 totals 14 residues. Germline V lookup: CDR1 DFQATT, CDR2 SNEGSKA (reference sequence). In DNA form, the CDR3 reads TGCAGTGCTAGAGGGACAGCTATGACAGATACGCAGTATTTT. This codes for CSARGTAMTDTQYF.

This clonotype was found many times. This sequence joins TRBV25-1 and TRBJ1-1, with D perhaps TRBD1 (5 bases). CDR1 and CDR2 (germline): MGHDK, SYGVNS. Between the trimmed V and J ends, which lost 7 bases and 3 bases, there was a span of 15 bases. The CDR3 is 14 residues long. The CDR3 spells CASIRVRGDTEAFF. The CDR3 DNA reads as TGTGCCAGCATTAGGGTCCGGGGCGACACTGAAGCTTTCTTT.

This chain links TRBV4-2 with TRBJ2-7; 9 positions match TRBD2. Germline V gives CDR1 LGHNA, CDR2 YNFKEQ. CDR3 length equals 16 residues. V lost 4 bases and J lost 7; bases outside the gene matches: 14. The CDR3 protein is CASSRLTSGSFLEQYF. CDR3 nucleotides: TGTGCCAGCAGCCGTCTGACTAGCGGATCCTTCTTAGAGCAGTACTTC.

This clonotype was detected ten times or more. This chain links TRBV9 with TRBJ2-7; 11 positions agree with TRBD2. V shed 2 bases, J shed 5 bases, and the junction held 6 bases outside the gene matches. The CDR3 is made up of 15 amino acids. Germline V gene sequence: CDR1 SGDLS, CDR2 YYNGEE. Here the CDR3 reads CASSVSGRDKHEQYF. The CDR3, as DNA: TGTGCCAGCAGCGTTAGCGGGAGGGATAAGCACGAGCAGTACTTC.

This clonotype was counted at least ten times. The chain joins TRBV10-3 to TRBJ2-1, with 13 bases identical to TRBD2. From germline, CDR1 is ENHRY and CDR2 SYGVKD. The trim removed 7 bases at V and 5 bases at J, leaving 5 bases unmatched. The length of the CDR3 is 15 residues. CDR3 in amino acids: CAINSGTSGNNEQFF. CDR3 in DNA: TGTGCCATCAATTCCGGGACTAGCGGGAACAATGAGCAGTTCTTC.

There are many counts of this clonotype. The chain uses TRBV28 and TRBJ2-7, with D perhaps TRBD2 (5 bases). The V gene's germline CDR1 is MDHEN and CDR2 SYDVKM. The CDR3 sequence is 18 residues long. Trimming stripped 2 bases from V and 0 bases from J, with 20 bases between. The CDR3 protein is CASSLVRVGRKFSYEQYF. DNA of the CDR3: TGTGCCAGCAGTTTAGTGCGGGTTGGCAGAAAGTTCTCCTACGAGCAGTACTTC.

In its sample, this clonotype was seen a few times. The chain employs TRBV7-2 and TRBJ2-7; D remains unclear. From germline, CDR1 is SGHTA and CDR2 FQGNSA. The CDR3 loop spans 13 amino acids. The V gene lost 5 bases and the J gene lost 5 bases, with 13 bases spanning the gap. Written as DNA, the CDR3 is TGTGCCAGCAGCGCCACGTTTCAGGACGAGCAGTACTTC. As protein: CASSATFQDEQYF.

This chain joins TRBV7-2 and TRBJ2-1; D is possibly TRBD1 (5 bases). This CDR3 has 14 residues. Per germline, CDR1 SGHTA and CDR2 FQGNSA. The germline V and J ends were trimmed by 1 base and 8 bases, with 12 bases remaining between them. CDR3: CASSLVTARDEQFF. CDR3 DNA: TGTGCCAGCAGCTTAGTAACAGCCAGGGATGAGCAGTTCTTC.

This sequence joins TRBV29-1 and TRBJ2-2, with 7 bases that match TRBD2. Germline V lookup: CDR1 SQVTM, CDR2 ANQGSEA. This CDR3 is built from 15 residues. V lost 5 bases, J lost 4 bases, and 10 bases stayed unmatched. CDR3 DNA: TGCAGCGTTAGTTCAGGCGGGAGAGGCACCGGGGAGCTGTTTTTT. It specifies CSVSSGGRGTGELFF.

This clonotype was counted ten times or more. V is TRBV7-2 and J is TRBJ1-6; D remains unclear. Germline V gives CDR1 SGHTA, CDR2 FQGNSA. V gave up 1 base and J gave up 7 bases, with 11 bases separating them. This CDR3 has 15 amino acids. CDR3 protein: CASSLVGSGNSPLHF. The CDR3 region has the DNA TGTGCCAGCAGCTTAGTAGGGTCGGGGAATTCACCCCTCCACTTT.

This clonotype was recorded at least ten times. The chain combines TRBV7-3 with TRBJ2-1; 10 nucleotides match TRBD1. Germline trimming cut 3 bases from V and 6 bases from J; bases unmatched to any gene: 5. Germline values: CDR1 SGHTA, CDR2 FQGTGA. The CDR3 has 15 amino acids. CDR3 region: CASSLTGGRANEQFF. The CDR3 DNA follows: TGTGCCAGCAGCTTGACAGGGGGCAGAGCCAATGAGCAGTTCTTC.

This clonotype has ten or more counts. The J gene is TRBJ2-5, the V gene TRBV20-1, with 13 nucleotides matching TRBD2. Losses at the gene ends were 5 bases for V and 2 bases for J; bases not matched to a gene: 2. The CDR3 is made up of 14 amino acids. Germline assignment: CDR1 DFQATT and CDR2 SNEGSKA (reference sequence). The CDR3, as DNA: TGCAGTGCTGGACTAGCGGGAGCTCAAGAGACCCAGTACTTC. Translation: CSAGLAGAQETQYF.

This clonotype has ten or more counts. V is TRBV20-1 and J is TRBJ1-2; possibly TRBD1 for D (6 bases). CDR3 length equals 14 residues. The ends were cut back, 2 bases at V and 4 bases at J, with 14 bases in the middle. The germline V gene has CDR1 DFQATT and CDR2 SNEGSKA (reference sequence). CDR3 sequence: CSARPTTGLYGYTF. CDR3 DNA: TGCAGTGCTAGACCAACGACAGGCCTCTATGGCTACACCTTC.

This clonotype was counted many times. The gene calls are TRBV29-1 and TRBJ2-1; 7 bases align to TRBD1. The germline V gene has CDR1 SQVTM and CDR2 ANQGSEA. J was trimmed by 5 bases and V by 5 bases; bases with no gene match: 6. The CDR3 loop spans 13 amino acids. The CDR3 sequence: CSVTRDSNNEQFF. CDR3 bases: TGCAGCGTTACCCGGGACAGTAACAATGAGCAGTTCTTC.

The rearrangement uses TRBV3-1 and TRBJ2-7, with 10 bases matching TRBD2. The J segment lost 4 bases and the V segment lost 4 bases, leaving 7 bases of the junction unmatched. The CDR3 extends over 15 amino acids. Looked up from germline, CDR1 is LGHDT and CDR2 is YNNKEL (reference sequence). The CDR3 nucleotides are TGTGCCAGCAGCCGAGCTAGCGGGAGAGTATACGAGCAGTACTTC. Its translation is CASSRASGRVYEQYF.

This CDR3 is CASSSDRGSSPLHF. CDR3 nucleotides: TGTGCCAGCAGCTCTGACAGGGGGAGCTCACCCCTCCACTTT. The gene calls are TRBV12-3 or TRBV12-4 and TRBJ1-6; 9 bases fit TRBD1. The CDR3 is 14 residues long. Trimming at V came to 6 bases and at J to 10 bases, leaving 7 bases not matched to a gene.

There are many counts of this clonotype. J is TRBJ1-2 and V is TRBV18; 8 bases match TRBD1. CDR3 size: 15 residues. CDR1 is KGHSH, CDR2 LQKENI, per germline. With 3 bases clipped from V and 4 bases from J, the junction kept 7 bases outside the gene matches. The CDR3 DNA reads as TGTGCCAGCTCACCGCGACAGGGGACGTCCTATGGCTACACCTTC. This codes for CASSPRQGTSYGYTF.

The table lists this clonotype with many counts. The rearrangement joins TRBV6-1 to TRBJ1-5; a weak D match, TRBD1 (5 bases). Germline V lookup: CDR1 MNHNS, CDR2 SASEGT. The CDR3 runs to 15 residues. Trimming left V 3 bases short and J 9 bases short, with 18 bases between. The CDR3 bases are TGTGCCAGCAGTGACCCCCGCGGGGGGATCGCGCCCCAGCATTTT. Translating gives CASSDPRGGIAPQHF.

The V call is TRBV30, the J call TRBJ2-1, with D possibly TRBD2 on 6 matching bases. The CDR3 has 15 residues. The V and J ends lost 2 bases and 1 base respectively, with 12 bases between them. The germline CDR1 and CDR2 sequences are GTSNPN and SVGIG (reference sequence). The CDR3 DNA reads TGTGCCTGGAGTTTAGCGGTGCGATCCTACAATGAGCAGTTCTTC. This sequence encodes CAWSLAVRSYNEQFF.

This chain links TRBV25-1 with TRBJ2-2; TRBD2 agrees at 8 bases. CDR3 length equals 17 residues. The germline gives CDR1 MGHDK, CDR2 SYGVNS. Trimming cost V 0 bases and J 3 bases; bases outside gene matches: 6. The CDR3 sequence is CASSEYISAGDTGELFF. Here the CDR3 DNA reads TGTGCCAGCAGTGAATATATCTCAGCGGGAGACACCGGGGAGCTGTTTTTT.

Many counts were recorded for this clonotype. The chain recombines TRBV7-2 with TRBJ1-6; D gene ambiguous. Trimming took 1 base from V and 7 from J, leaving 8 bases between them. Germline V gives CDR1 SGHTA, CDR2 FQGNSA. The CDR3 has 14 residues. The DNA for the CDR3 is TGTGCCAGCAGCTTAGACAGAGGAAATTCACCCCTCCACTTT. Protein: CASSLDRGNSPLHF.

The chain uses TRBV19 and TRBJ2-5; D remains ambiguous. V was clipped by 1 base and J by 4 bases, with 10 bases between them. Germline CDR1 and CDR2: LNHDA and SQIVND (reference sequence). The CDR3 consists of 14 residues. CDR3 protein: CASSIGFRVETQYF. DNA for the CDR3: TGTGCCAGTAGTATAGGATTCCGAGTAGAGACCCAGTACTTC. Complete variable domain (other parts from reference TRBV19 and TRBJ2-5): DGGITQSPKYLFRKEGQNVTLSCEQNLNHDAMYWYRQDPGQGLRLIYYSQIVNDFQKGDIAEGYSVSREKKESFPLTVTSAQKNPTAFYLCASSIGFRVETQYFGPGTRLLVL.

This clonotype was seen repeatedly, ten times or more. The CDR3 DNA is TGTGCCAGCAGCCTTGGACGGGTTGGCGAGCAGTACTTC. It translates to CASSLGRVGEQYF. The chain carries TRBV3-1 and TRBJ2-7; D is uncertain. The CDR3 sequence is 13 residues long. Germline V gene lookup returns CDR1 LGHDT and CDR2 YNNKEL (reference sequence). The V and J ends lost 4 bases and 6 bases respectively, with 13 bases between them.

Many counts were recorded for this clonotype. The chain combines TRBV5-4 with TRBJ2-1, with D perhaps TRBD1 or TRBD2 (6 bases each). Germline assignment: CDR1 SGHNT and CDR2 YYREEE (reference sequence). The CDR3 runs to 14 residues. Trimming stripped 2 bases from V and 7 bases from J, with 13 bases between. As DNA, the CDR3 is TGTGCCAGCAGCTTTATTACGGGGGCGAATGAGCAGTTCTTC. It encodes CASSFITGANEQFF. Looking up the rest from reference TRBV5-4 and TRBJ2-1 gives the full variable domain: ETGVTQSPTHLIKTRGQQVTLRCSSQSGHNTVSWYQQALGQGPQFIFQYYREEENGRGNFPPRFSGLQFPNYSSELNVNALELDDSALYLCASSFITGANEQFFGPGTRLTVL.

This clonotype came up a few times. The CDR3 sequence is CAWSLAAYEQYF. DNA of the CDR3: TGTGCCTGGAGTTTGGCGGCCTACGAGCAGTACTTC. V usage is TRBV30 and J usage is TRBJ2-7; D ambiguous. V gave up 2 bases and J gave up 2 bases, with 7 bases separating them. Germline CDR1 and CDR2: GTSNPN and SVGIG (reference sequence). The CDR3 totals 12 residues.

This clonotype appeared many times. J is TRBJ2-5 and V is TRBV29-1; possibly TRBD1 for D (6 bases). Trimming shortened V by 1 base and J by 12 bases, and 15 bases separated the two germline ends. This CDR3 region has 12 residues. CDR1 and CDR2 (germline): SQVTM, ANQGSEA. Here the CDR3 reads CSVEVLDSEEYF. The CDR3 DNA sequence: TGCAGCGTTGAAGTCCTGGACAGCGAGGAGTACTTC.

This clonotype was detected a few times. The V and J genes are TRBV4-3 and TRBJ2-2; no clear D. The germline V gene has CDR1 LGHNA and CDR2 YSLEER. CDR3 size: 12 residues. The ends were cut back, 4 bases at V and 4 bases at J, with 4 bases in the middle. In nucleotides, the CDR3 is TGCGCCAGCAGCCCTCCCACCGGGGAGCTGTTTTTT. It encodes CASSPPTGELFF.